A selection of T cell receptor beta chains follows, all from one sample in a study of blood T cell dynamics during melanoma immunotherapy. Clones were read by immunoSEQ multiplex PCR, and TCRdb kept only the in-frame ones, dropping some. The sample records 25,000 to 35,000 clones, roughly 88% being singletons. Material: blood, obtained from a patient treated with checkpoint blockade. These receptors were obtained from a human donor with melanoma. CDR3s include the opening cysteine and the closing phenylalanine or tryptophan. The D gene is left open where the match is weak. The listing skips clone size in some rows; elsewhere it reads once, few, many or a size class.

D	V	size	J	DNA	CDR3
-	TRBV7-9	-	TRBJ2-4	TGTGCCAGCAGCCCCCCCGGGGGCGCGTACATTCAGTACTTC	CASSPPGGAYIQYF
-	TRBV11-2	-	TRBJ2-5	TGTGCCAGCAGCGCCCACCTTCAAGAGACCCAGTACTTC	CASSAHLQETQYF
-	TRBV6-5	-	TRBJ1-1	TGTGCCAGCAGTTACGAGGGGGAGACTGAAGCTTTCTTT	CASSYEGETEAFF
-	TRBV6-7	-	TRBJ1-4	TGTGCCAGCACCAAAACAGGAAAGGGGGCTAATGAAAAACTGTTTTTT	CASTKTGKGANEKLFF
TRBD1	TRBV2	-	TRBJ1-1	TGTGCCAGCAGTGAAGGACAGGGGTGGACTGAAGCTTTCTTT	CASSEGQGWTEAFF
-	TRBV6-4	-	TRBJ2-1	TGTGCCAGCAGTGACTCGGCGGGCTCCTACAATGAGCAGTTCTTC	CASSDSAGSYNEQFF
TRBD1	TRBV5-4	few	TRBJ1-1	TGTGCCAGCAGCTTGACAGGGGGAATTGAAGCTTTCTTT	CASSLTGGIEAFF
-	TRBV4-1	-	TRBJ2-5	TGCGCCAGCAGCCAAGATCCTAGGACTGAGACCCAGTACTTC	CASSQDPRTETQYF
-	TRBV27	-	TRBJ2-5	TGTGCCAGCAGTCTGGGGGGAGTGTTCGAGACCCAGTACTTC	CASSLGGVFETQYF
TRBD2	TRBV5-1	-	TRBJ2-7	TGCGCCAGCAGCTTAACTAGCGGTTACGAGCAGTACTTC	CASSLTSGYEQYF
TRBD1	TRBV7-2	-	TRBJ1-1	TGTGCCAGCAGCTTAGGACAGGGGGCGTTGAACACTGAAGCTTTCTTT	CASSLGQGALNTEAFF
TRBD1	TRBV5-1	-	TRBJ1-1	TGCGCCAGCACCGGACAGGGGATTAGGACTGAAGCTTTCTTT	CASTGQGIRTEAFF
-	TRBV12-5	-	TRBJ2-7	TGTGCTAGTGGTTTCCAAACGGGACAACACTACGAGCAGTACTTC	CASGFQTGQHYEQYF
-	TRBV5-6	-	TRBJ2-7	TGTGCCAGCAGCTTGGAGATCGAGCAGTACTTC	CASSLEIEQYF
-	TRBV5-6	-	TRBJ2-3	TGTGCCAGCAGCTCCGGGACTTTCCCCACGAGCACAGATACGCAGTATTTT	CASSSGTFPTSTDTQYF
-	TRBV7-7	-	TRBJ2-1	TGTGCTAGCAGCCCCGCTAGGGGCCCCTACAATGAGCAGTTCTTC	CASSPARGPYNEQFF
-	TRBV5-1	-	TRBJ1-4	TGCGCCAGCAGCGATTTAACAGGGAGCGGGGAAAAACTGTTTTTT	CASSDLTGSGEKLFF
-	TRBV29-1	-	TRBJ1-3	TGCAGCGTCGCCGGTGACACCTCTGGAAACACCATATATTTT	CSVAGDTSGNTIYF
TRBD2	TRBV9	-	TRBJ2-3	TGTGCCAGCAGCGTAGGGAGTAGCGGGGCCACAGATACGCAGTATTTT	CASSVGSSGATDTQYF
-	TRBV5-4	-	TRBJ2-1	TGTGCCAGCAGCTTTTCGGCAGGAGACAATGAGCAGTTCTTC	CASSFSAGDNEQFF
TRBD1	TRBV4-2	-	TRBJ2-1	TGTGCCAGCAGCCAGGGGGGGACAGGGAGAGATGAGCAGTTCTTC	CASSQGGTGRDEQFF
-	TRBV20-1	-	TRBJ2-5	TGCAGTGCTAGTTGGCAAGAGACCCAGTACTTC	CSASWQETQYF
-	TRBV11-1	-	TRBJ2-7	TGTGCCAGCAGGGGGTTTTCCTACGAGCAGTACTTC	CASRGFSYEQYF
-	TRBV18	-	TRBJ1-1	TGTGCCAGCTCACGAGAAGAGGGCACTGAAGCTTTCTTT	CASSREEGTEAFF